Included here is one T cell receptor beta chain sequence, with context. Antigen unknown. The protocol was immunoSEQ multiplex PCR, while the TCRdb copy is restricted to in-frame clones and leaves out a portion. The sample yields around 300,000 clones, around four fifths seen once. The sample is drawn from a study of cytotoxic CD8 clonotypes in ibrutinib-treated CLL. The wider study: There were some 10 relapsed/refractory patients and more than 14 treatment-naive patients, and 17 to 18 were IGHV unmutated.

General study findings and limits: Public clonotypes, found uncommonly, either contracted or stayed stable on treatment. Clonality rose at ibrutinib response and fell back toward baseline at progression. Sustained-remission and progressing patients diverged in sampling times.

Germline values: CDR1 SGHKS, CDR2 YYEKEE (reference sequence). V trimming: 3 bases; J trimming: 0 bases; junction bases outside the gene matches: 9. There are 16 residues in the CDR3. This clonotype was obtained from a human donor with chronic lymphocytic leukemia. The chain couples TRBV5-5 to TRBJ2-7, with 7 bases that match TRBD1. The sample was PBMCs, taken before ibrutinib treatment. DNA for the CDR3: TGTGCCAGCAGCTCGAATCCCACAGGGGACTCCTACGAGCAGTACTTC. Translated: CASSSNPTGDSYEQYF.